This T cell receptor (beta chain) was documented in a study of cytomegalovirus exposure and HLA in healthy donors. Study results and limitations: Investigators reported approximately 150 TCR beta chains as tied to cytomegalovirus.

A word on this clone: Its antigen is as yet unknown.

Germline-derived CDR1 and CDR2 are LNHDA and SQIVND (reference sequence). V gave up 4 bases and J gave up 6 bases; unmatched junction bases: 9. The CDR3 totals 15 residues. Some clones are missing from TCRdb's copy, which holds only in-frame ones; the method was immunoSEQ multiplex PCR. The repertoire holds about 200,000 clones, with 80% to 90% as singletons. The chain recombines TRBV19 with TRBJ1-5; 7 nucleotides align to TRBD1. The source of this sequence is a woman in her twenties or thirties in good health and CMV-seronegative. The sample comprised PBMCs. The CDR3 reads CASSRTRTGLQPQHF. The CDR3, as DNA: TGTGCCAGTAGTAGAACCCGGACAGGTCTTCAGCCCCAGCATTTT.